This T cell receptor beta chain is drawn from a study of blood T cell repertoires in COVID-19. On the study more broadly: Material from acute and convalescent COVID-19 was sourced from the United States, Italy and Spain. PBMCs, B-cell-depleted T cells, or T cells were the source of the cDNA or gDNA that made up the material.

The CDR3 length is 17 residues. Trimming cost V 5 bases and J 1 base; bases outside gene matches: 13. In germline, CDR1 is MNHEY, CDR2 SMNVEV (reference sequence). In the authors' workflow: For nucleated cells, counts were estimated from reference gene primer amplification. Repertoires were generated with immunoSEQ multiplex PCR, while TCRdb's copy carries only in-frame clones and drops some. Clonal size and the V and J genes are those of that table, whereas D and trimming came from the DNA. Of roughly 250,000 clones listed, around 85% were seen once; the top ten hold roughly 4%. The TCR comes from a woman aged 40 to 50 with active or convalescent COVID-19. Sequenced input: peripheral blood. The J gene is TRBJ1-2, the V gene TRBV27; 7 positions match TRBD1. In nucleotides, the CDR3 is TGTGCCAGCAGTCTTACAGGGGAGACGAAGGTTAACTATGGCTACACCTTC. Its protein is CASSLTGETKVNYGYTF.